The 26 T cell receptor beta chains listed next were all sequenced from one sample in a study of T-cell reconstitution after alpha-beta-depleted transplantation in children. During its preparation, the TCRbeta library received unique molecular identifiers. TCRdb processed the PCR reads anew with MiXCR; each CDR3 protein has one entry. The profile shows over 550,000 distinct CDR3 sequences, roughly a tenth of them singletons. Sequencing was performed on PBMCs from the stem cell graft donor, taken from the stem cell graft. The receptor source for this set is a human donor who donated a stem cell graft to a child with acute myeloid leukemia.

This clonotype appeared many times. The V call is TRBV28, the J call TRBJ1-1; D not certain. The germline gives CDR1 MDHEN, CDR2 SYDVKM. V shed 0 bases and J shed 1 base, with 9 bases lying between them. This CDR3 is 15 amino acids long. The CDR3 spells CASSLWLGQNTEAFF. CDR3 coding DNA: TGTGCCAGCAGTTTATGGCTAGGGCAGAACACTGAAGCTTTCTTT.

The chain uses TRBV3-1 and TRBJ2-7; D gene ambiguous. This CDR3 region has 11 residues. Germline V lookup: CDR1 LGHDT, CDR2 YNNKEL (reference sequence). V was pared by 2 bases and J by 7 bases, with 6 bases between. The CDR3 DNA sequence: TGTGCCAGCAGCCAATCAGAAGAGCAGTACTTC. This gives the protein CASSQSEEQYF.

The chain has TRBV20-1 and TRBJ1-3; possibly TRBD1 for D (5 bases). CDR3 length: 14 amino acids. Germline CDR1 reads DFQATT; CDR2 reads SNEGSKA (reference sequence). Between the trimmed V and J ends, which lost 4 bases and 0 bases, there was a span of 10 bases. As DNA, the CDR3 is TGCAGTGCTATTCCCAGGGTCTCTGGAAACACCATATATTTT. Amino acid sequence: CSAIPRVSGNTIYF.

This clonotype was counted many times. The chain employs TRBV7-2 and TRBJ1-1; no clear D. This CDR3 spans 13 amino acids. Germline CDR1 and CDR2: SGHTA and FQGNSA. V lost 4 bases to trimming and J lost 0 bases, with 6 bases between them. The CDR3 DNA reads as TGTGCCAGCAGCTCATCTATGAACACTGAAGCTTTCTTT. This sequence encodes CASSSSMNTEAFF.

The V and J genes are TRBV29-1 and TRBJ1-3; the D is unclear. The V and J ends lost 0 bases and 3 bases respectively, with 6 bases between them. CDR3 size: 13 residues. Germline CDR1 SQVTM, CDR2 ANQGSEA. Here the CDR3 reads CSVEDRGGNTIYF. CDR3 bases: TGCAGCGTTGAAGATCGTGGTGGAAACACCATATATTTT.

The rearrangement joins TRBV6-2 or TRBV6-3 to TRBJ2-7; the match to TRBD1 covers 7 bases. Germline V CDR1 and CDR2: MNHEY, SVGEGT. There are 13 residues in the CDR3. Germline trimming cut 7 bases from V and 4 bases from J; bases unmatched to any gene: 7. The CDR3: CASTDREGYEQYF. DNA for the CDR3: TGTGCCAGCACCGACAGGGAAGGGTACGAGCAGTACTTC.

This clonotype was detected only a few times. The chain has TRBV12-3 or TRBV12-4 and TRBJ2-1; 9 bases are a match to TRBD2. Trimming at V came to 5 bases and at J to 14 bases, leaving 7 bases not matched to a gene. The CDR3 loop spans 12 amino acids. Written as DNA, the CDR3 is TGTGCCAGCAGTCCCTCTAGCGGGGCAAAGTTCTTC. Its protein is CASSPSSGAKFF.

This clonotype was found a few times. This chain connects TRBV5-1 to TRBJ1-2; D might be TRBD1 (5 bases). V was shortened by 0 bases and J by 0 bases, with 12 bases between the two germline ends. This CDR3 contains 16 residues. Per the germline V gene, CDR1 is SGHRS and CDR2 is YFSETQ. This CDR3 is CASSLGGAGTNYGYTF. CDR3 nucleotide sequence: TGCGCCAGCAGCTTGGGAGGGGCAGGGACTAACTATGGCTACACCTTC. Together with reference TRBV5-1 and TRBJ1-2, the CDR3 gives the full variable domain: KAGVTQTPRYLIKTRGQQVTLSCSPISGHRSVSWYQQTPGQGLQFLFEYFSETQRNKGNFPGRFSGRQFSNSRSEMNVSTLELGDSALYLCASSLGGAGTNYGYTFGSGTRLTVV.

Ten or more counts support this clonotype. The chain joins TRBV5-1 to TRBJ2-1; 9 positions match TRBD2. The CDR3 spans 14 residues. With V trimmed by 0 bases and J by 7 bases, 2 bases remained unmatched. Germline CDR1 and CDR2: SGHRS and YFSETQ. The CDR3 loop is CASSLASGRNEQFF. The CDR3 DNA reads TGCGCCAGCAGCTTGGCCAGCGGGAGGAATGAGCAGTTCTTC.

This clonotype was counted at least ten times. The junction shows a germline mismatch at one end, possibly a read error. V and J are TRBV5-1 and TRBJ2-7, with D hard to call. The CDR3 extends over 12 amino acids. Germline CDR1 and CDR2: SGHRS and YFSETQ. As DNA, the CDR3 is TGTGCCAGCAGCTCAGTTTCCTACGAGCAGTACTTC. The encoded protein is CASSSVSYEQYF. Drawing the rest from reference TRBV5-1 and TRBJ2-7, the complete variable domain is KAGVTQTPRYLIKTRGQQVTLSCSPISGHRSVSWYQQTPGQGLQFLFEYFSETQRNKGNFPGRFSGRQFSNSRSEMNVSTLELGDSALYLCASSSVSYEQYFGPGTRLTVT.

This clonotype was detected a few times. The chain couples TRBV28 to TRBJ2-5, with 7 bases that match TRBD1. The germline V gene encodes CDR1 MDHEN and CDR2 SYDVKM. V gave up 5 bases and J gave up 1 base; unmatched junction bases: 7. There are 15 residues in the CDR3. CDR3 DNA sequence: TGTGCCAGCAGTCAGGCAGGGGGTGGCCAAGAGACCCAGTACTTC. It is translated as CASSQAGGGQETQYF.

The chain employs TRBV12-3 or TRBV12-4 and TRBJ1-2; a possible D gene is TRBD1 (5 bases). This CDR3 region has 15 residues. V lost 3 bases, J lost 5 bases, and 16 bases lay in between. CDR3 DNA sequence: TGTGCCAGCAGTTTGGCCCTGGGGGAGAGTTATGGCTACACCTTC. This gives the protein CASSLALGESYGYTF.

This clonotype has more than one count but fewer than ten. The chain uses TRBV6-1 and TRBJ2-2, with 7 bases that match TRBD2. Germline V lookup: CDR1 MNHNS, CDR2 SASEGT. V trimming: 6 bases; J trimming: 3 bases; junction bases outside the gene matches: 4. CDR3 length: 14 residues. The CDR3 loop reads CASSGEGYTGELFF. The CDR3 nucleotides are TGTGCCAGCAGCGGGGAGGGATACACCGGGGAGCTGTTTTTT.

In its sample, this clonotype was seen many times. The chain employs TRBV12-3 or TRBV12-4 and TRBJ2-3; D not resolved. The CDR3 loop spans 17 amino acids. The V end lost 3 bases, the J end lost 2 bases, and 18 bases lay between the germline ends. For the CDR3, the DNA is TGTGCCAGCAGTTTGAGATTAGCAGGACGATCCACAGATACGCAGTATTTT. This translates into CASSLRLAGRSTDTQYF.

Concerning this clonotype: The germline gene is not matched at one end of the junction; a read error may be the cause. The chain employs TRBV20-1 and TRBJ1-5; tentatively, D is TRBD1 (6 bases). The germline gives CDR1 DFQATT, CDR2 SNEGSKA (reference sequence). CDR3 length: 17 amino acids. CDR3 DNA: TGCTGTGCTAGACCTCTTACAGGGCAAGGGGGCAATCAGCCCCAGCATTTT. Translation: CCARPLTGQGGNQPQHF.

Concerning this clonotype itself: One base away lies a much larger clone, so this may be a sequencing read error. The CDR3 ends on some other residue instead of the conserved phenylalanine or tryptophan, so this is likely a read error. The chain is built from TRBV5-1 and TRBJ2-3, with D perhaps matching TRBD2 (6 bases). The V end was cut by 2 bases, the J end by 1 base, with 8 bases between. Germline-derived CDR1 and CDR2 are SGHRS and YFSETQ. The CDR3 consists of 14 residues. The CDR3: CASSFSGRTDTQYY. The CDR3, as DNA: TGCGCCAGCAGCTTTAGCGGACGCACAGATACGCAGTATTAT.

Only a few counts were recorded for this clonotype. CDR3 nucleotide sequence: TGTGCTGTAGCAATGGGAAGCGGGAGAAGTACAGATACGCAGTATTTT. Its translation: CAVAMGSGRSTDTQYF. This chain connects TRBV7-7 to TRBJ2-3, with TRBD2 matching over 8 bases. The CDR3 runs to 16 residues. Germline-derived CDR1 and CDR2 are SSHAT and FNYEAQ (reference sequence).

In its sample, this clonotype was seen a few times. The junction differs from germline at one of its ends, possibly a read error. V gene TRBV7-7 combines with J gene TRBJ2-1; 14 bases line up with TRBD2. Germline CDR1 is SSHAT and CDR2 is FNYEAQ (reference sequence). This CDR3 has 16 amino acids. The CDR3 reads CASSAGLAGAGDEQFF. The DNA of the CDR3 is TGTGCTAGCAGCGCGGGACTAGCGGGAGCCGGCGATGAGCAGTTCTTC.

The gene calls are TRBV24-1 and TRBJ2-7; 10 nucleotides agree with TRBD1. After removal of 4 bases from V and 2 bases from J, the junction contained 7 bases not matched to a gene. CDR1 is KGHDR, CDR2 SFDVKD, per germline. CDR3 length: 16 residues. The CDR3 is CATSDSGQGITYEQYF. Here the CDR3 DNA reads TGTGCCACCAGTGACTCGGGACAGGGGATAACCTACGAGCAGTACTTC.

This clonotype was counted a few times. The chain uses TRBV20-1 and TRBJ2-3; D unclear. V was shortened by 5 bases and J by 0 bases, with 9 bases between the two germline ends. The germline gives CDR1 DFQATT, CDR2 SNEGSKA (reference sequence). CDR3 size: 13 residues. CDR3 in DNA: TGCAGTGCTTGCCAATCTAGCACAGATACGCAGTATTTT. Translated, it gives CSACQSSTDTQYF.

CDR3 amino acids: CASSQEPKETQYF. In DNA, the CDR3 is TGTGCCAGCAGCCAAGAACCTAAGGAGACCCAGTACTTC. The V gene is TRBV3-1, the J gene TRBJ2-5, with no clear D. The CDR3 has 13 residues. CDR1 is LGHDT and CDR2 is YNNKEL in the germline V gene (reference sequence). V was trimmed by 0 bases and J by 5 bases, leaving 7 bases between them.

This clonotype was seen at least ten times. This chain uses TRBV10-3 with TRBJ2-3, with D uncertain. The CDR3 is 13 residues long. Germline CDR1 ENHRY, CDR2 SYGVKD. Trimming stripped 9 bases from V and 2 bases from J, with 12 bases between. The CDR3 DNA sequence: TGTGCCATTAGGTCTCTCGACACAGATACGCAGTATTTT. Translating it yields CAIRSLDTDTQYF.

The rearrangement links TRBV28 to TRBJ2-2; TRBD2 is a possible D gene (5 bases). V shed 6 bases and J shed 9 bases, with 20 bases lying between them. This CDR3 region has 15 residues. Germline CDR1 MDHEN, CDR2 SYDVKM. Written as DNA, the CDR3 is TGTGCCAGCAGGCTAGCAGCCTCCACCGTCTGGGAGCTGTTTTTT. Translated: CASRLAASTVWELFF.

The V and J genes are TRBV7-9 and TRBJ1-5, with a weak D call TRBD1 (6 bases). This CDR3 comprises 16 residues. V lost 5 bases and J 5 bases, leaving 19 bases between the germline ends. Looked up from germline, CDR1 is SEHNR and CDR2 is FQNEAQ (reference sequence). CDR3 in amino acids: CASSRSGAQGYQPQHF. In DNA, the CDR3 is TGTGCCAGCAGCCGGTCAGGGGCCCAGGGGTATCAGCCCCAGCATTTT.

This clonotype came up a few times. The chain joins TRBV29-1 to TRBJ2-3, with 7 nucleotides matching TRBD1. Per germline, CDR1 SQVTM and CDR2 ANQGSEA. J lost 3 bases, V lost 7 bases, and 7 bases had no gene match. CDR3 length: 13 residues. CDR3 in amino acids: CSADRSLTDTQYF. CDR3 bases: TGCAGCGCGGACAGGTCCCTGACAGATACGCAGTATTTT.

This clonotype was observed a few times. The V call is TRBV20-1, the J call TRBJ2-2; 9 nucleotides align to TRBD2. Trimming took 4 bases from V and 3 from J; bases not matched to a gene: 6. The CDR3 consists of 15 residues. CDR1 and CDR2 (germline): DFQATT, SNEGSKA (reference sequence). The chain's CDR3 is CSATMGLADTGELFF. CDR3 DNA: TGCAGTGCTACCATGGGACTAGCAGACACCGGGGAGCTGTTTTTT.